The entry that follows covers one TCR beta chain sequence. The antigen remains unidentified. Here immunoSEQ multiplex PCR was the method, and the copy in TCRdb shows in-frame clones only, minus some. Its table records about 20 clones. There are 18 residues in the CDR3. V gave up 5 bases and J gave up 5 bases, with 22 bases separating them. Germline CDR1 reads SGHNT; CDR2 reads YENEEA. Described time point: pre-treatment baseline. Sampling occurred pretreatment (T0) and at week 3 (W3), after cycle one of checkpoint blockade. Disease control meant complete response, partial response or stable disease at 12 weeks. This entry comes from a study of blood T cell dynamics during melanoma immunotherapy. Study-level information: Standard first-line treatment here was pembrolizumab or nivolumab plus ipilimumab in metastatic melanoma. Study observations and caveats: Whether repertoire-driving clones were melanoma-specific could not be determined.

The clonotype originates from a human donor with melanoma. The V gene is TRBV11-3, the J gene TRBJ2-6; no clear D. The source was cell-free DNA from blood, collected from a patient treated with checkpoint blockade. In DNA, the CDR3 is TGTGCCAGCAGCAACGAACCATCTCGACAAAGTCGGGCCAACGTCCTGACTTTC. Translated: CASSNEPSRQSRANVLTF. The full variable domain, with the rest looked up from reference TRBV11-3 and TRBJ2-6, is EAGVVQSPRYKIIEKKQPVAFWCNPISGHNTLYWYLQNLGQGPELLIRYENEEAVDDSQLPKDRFSAERLKGVDSTLKIQPAELGDSAVYLCASSNEPSRQSRANVLTFGAGSRLTVL.